This section outlines one T cell receptor beta chain sequence together with its context. Carrying UMI labels, the TRB cDNA libraries were prepared through 5' RACE. TCRdb reprocessed the 5' RACE reads and stores each CDR3 protein as one record, lacking DNA. The sample table includes some 130,000 distinct CDR3 sequences. Looked up from germline, CDR1 is LNHDA and CDR2 is SQIVND (reference sequence). The CDR3 loop spans 16 amino acids. The data originate from a study of CXCR3-negative and CXCR3-positive naive CD8 T cells. Sequenced input: naive CXCR3- CD8+ T cells from blood. The sample's subset: CD45RO-CCR7+CD27+CD95- naive CD8+ T cells lacking CXCR3 (TNR3-). This TCR was sampled from a human donor in good health. Some clones in this sample may be carry-over from other donors' samples. This chain joins TRBV19 and TRBJ2-1; TCRdb designates TRBD1, a call that cannot be tested without DNA. The CDR3 region is CASSMSQGVTYNEQFF.